These T cell receptor beta chains were read from a single sample in a study of blood T cell repertoires in COVID-19. Assay: immunoSEQ multiplex PCR; the TCRdb copy retains only in-frame clones and omits some. The data hold 95,000 to 150,000 clones, with 75% to 90% observed a single time. The specimen sequenced was peripheral blood. These receptors all come from a woman in her 70s with acute or convalescent COVID-19. The CDR3 runs from the conserved cysteine through the conserved F or W. A D gene is named only where the DNA matches it firmly. A clone size is listed for some rows: how often the clone was seen (once, few, many), or a class if it is expanded.

>TRBV3-1/TRBV3-2|TRBJ1-2|-|TRBD1
CASSLSWDRADGYTF
TGTGCCAGCAGCCTATCTTGGGACAGGGCCGATGGCTACACCTTC
>TRBV14|TRBJ1-2|-|TRBD1
CASSQLGQGIGGYTF
TGTGCCAGCAGCCAACTGGGACAGGGGATCGGTGGCTACACCTTC
>TRBV3-1/TRBV3-2|TRBJ2-2|few|TRBD1
CASSLWGQGKPNTGELFF
TGTGCCAGCAGCCTCTGGGGACAGGGGAAGCCGAACACCGGGGAGCTGTTTTTT
>TRBV5-1|TRBJ2-7|once|-
CASSLVVAGKREQYF
TGCGCCAGCAGCTTGGTGGTGGCGGGGAAGCGCGAGCAGTACTTC
>TRBV10-2|TRBJ2-7|-|-
CASIPGPTSYEQYF
TGCGCCAGCATTCCAGGGCCGACCTCCTACGAGCAATACTTC
>TRBV5-1|TRBJ2-7|-|TRBD2
CASSPGLAGGVYEQYF
TGCGCCAGCAGCCCAGGCTTAGCGGGGGGGGTCTACGAGCAGTACTTC
>TRBV5-1|TRBJ2-2|-|-
CASRTGRETGELFF
TGCGCCAGCAGAACAGGGCGAGAGACCGGGGAGCTGTTTTTT
>TRBV6-5|TRBJ2-4|few|-
CASTPRTSGIQYF
TGTGCCAGCACCCCCAGGACTTCAGGCATTCAGTACTTC
>TRBV20-1|TRBJ1-1|once|-
CSASQGFFNTEAFF
TGCAGTGCTAGTCAGGGGTTCTTCAACACTGAAGCTTTCTTT
>TRBV30|TRBJ2-5|-|-
CAWSSTGAETQYF
TGTGCCTGGAGTTCGACAGGAGCGGAGACCCAGTACTTC
>TRBV18|TRBJ2-5|-|TRBD1
CASSPRQGQHQETQYF
TGTGCCAGCTCACCGCGGCAGGGACAGCACCAAGAGACCCAGTACTTC
>TRBV7-3|TRBJ1-5|-|TRBD1
CASSATGGDQPQHF
TGTGCCAGCAGCGCGACAGGGGGGGATCAGCCCCAGCATTTT
>TRBV20-1|TRBJ1-1|-|TRBD1
CSAGQGPEAFF
TGCAGTGCCGGACAGGGTCCTGAAGCTTTCTTT
>TRBV18|TRBJ1-6|-|TRBD1
CASSPRTGSNSPLHF
TGTGCCAGCTCACCACGGACAGGGAGTAATTCACCCCTCCACTTT
>TRBV12-3/TRBV12-4|TRBJ1-2|-|-
CASLRGIYGYTF
TGTGCCAGCCTCCGTGGCATCTATGGCTACACCTTC
>TRBV11-3|TRBJ2-4|-|TRBD2
CASSLDRTSGGKNIQYF
TGTGCCAGCAGCTTAGATCGGACTAGCGGGGGGAAAAACATTCAGTACTTC
>TRBV5-1|TRBJ1-5|-|-
CASRPEGPNQPQHF
TGCGCCAGCAGGCCCGAGGGCCCCAATCAGCCCCAGCATTTT
>TRBV10-1|TRBJ1-1|few|-
CASSAPGHGITEAFF
TGCGCCAGCAGTGCTCCGGGACATGGGATAACTGAAGCTTTCTTT
>TRBV19|TRBJ1-2|-|-
CASSMFSGENYGYTF
TGTGCCAGTAGTATGTTTTCAGGGGAAAACTATGGCTACACCTTC
>TRBV28|TRBJ1-5|-|-
CASSVTQVNQPQHF
TGTGCCAGCAGCGTTACACAGGTTAATCAGCCCCAGCATTTT
>TRBV7-2|TRBJ2-5|-|-
CASSPQETQYF
TGTGCCAGCAGCCCTCAAGAGACCCAGTACTTC
>TRBV5-1|TRBJ1-1|-|-
CASSLAAGLKNTEAFF
TGCGCCAGCAGCTTGGCGGCAGGGCTAAAGAACACTGAAGCTTTCTTT
>TRBV5-6|TRBJ1-1|-|-
CASSLPGPRGAFF
TGTGCCAGCAGCTTGCCGGGGCCCCGGGGGGCTTTCTTT
>TRBV18|TRBJ1-5|-|-
CASSTGVEDQPQHF
TGTGCCAGCTCAACGGGAGTAGAAGATCAGCCCCAGCATTTT
>TRBV25-1|TRBJ2-3|-|TRBD1
CASSKGAQRTQYF
TGTGCCAGCAGCAAGGGGGCCCAGCGTACGCAGTATTTT
>TRBV2|TRBJ2-7|-|-
CASNPGYEQYF
TGTGCCAGCAACCCAGGCTACGAGCAGTACTTC
>TRBV25-1|TRBJ2-6|-|-
CASNSPHSTGANVLTF
TGTGCCAGCAACTCTCCCCACAGTACTGGGGCCAACGTCCTGACTTTC
>TRBV9|TRBJ2-1|once|-
CASSPPPTGRFSYNEQFF
TGTGCCAGCAGCCCACCCCCCACAGGGCGTTTCTCCTACAATGAGCAGTTCTTC
>TRBV30|TRBJ2-5|-|-
CAWSGQSNMGTQYF
TGTGCCTGGTCAGGACAGTCAAATATGGGGACCCAGTACTTC
>TRBV11-3|TRBJ1-2|few|-
CASSTTNYGYTF
TGTGCCAGCAGCACAACTAACTATGGCTACACCTTC
>TRBV5-1|TRBJ2-7|-|TRBD1
CASSLVGTGNFNEQYF
TGCGCCAGCAGCTTGGTTGGGACAGGGAATTTCAACGAGCAGTACTTC
>TRBV6-5|TRBJ2-7|-|-
CASSQGAVPEQYF
TGTGCCAGCAGCCAGGGTGCGGTCCCCGAGCAGTACTTC
>TRBV12-3/TRBV12-4|TRBJ2-7|-|-
CASSFEGHYEQYF
TGTGCCAGCAGTTTTGAGGGCCACTACGAGCAGTACTTC
>TRBV7-7|TRBJ2-2|-|TRBD2
CASSQGLAGTRAGELFF
TGTGCCAGCAGCCAAGGACTAGCGGGTACCCGGGCCGGGGAGCTGTTTTTT
>TRBV7-2|TRBJ2-3|-|-
CASSLWTATTDTQYF
TGTGCCAGCAGCCTGTGGACAGCCACCACAGATACGCAGTATTTT
>TRBV28|TRBJ2-7|-|TRBD1
CASRTGGAYEQYF
TGTGCCAGCAGGACAGGGGGCGCATACGAGCAGTACTTC
>TRBV5-3|TRBJ1-5|-|-
CARSLGQSSYSNQPQHF
TGTGCCAGAAGCTTGGGACAGTCTTCTTATAGCAATCAGCCCCAGCATTTT
>TRBV5-1|TRBJ1-6|-|-
CASSLGSSYNSPLHF
TGCGCCAGCAGCTTAGGGAGCTCCTATAATTCACCCCTCCACTTT
>TRBV19|TRBJ2-3|-|-
CASRVGDTQYF
TGTGCCAGTAGGGTGGGCGATACGCAGTATTTT
>TRBV2|TRBJ2-7|few|TRBD1
CASRVPGTGYEQYF
TGTGCCAGCAGAGTTCCGGGGACAGGCTACGAGCAGTACTTC
>TRBV10-1|TRBJ2-2|-|TRBD2
CASSESGSGGTSNTGELFF
TGCGCCAGCAGTGAGTCTGGCAGCGGGGGGACCTCGAACACCGGGGAGCTGTTTTTT